Following are 14 T cell receptor beta chains from one sample sequenced in a study of lymphopenia after photon versus proton radiotherapy. TCRdb keeps only in-frame clones here, not all; method: immunoSEQ multiplex PCR. The sample lists around 62,000 clones; approximately 88% were seen once. This specimen was peripheral blood, taken from a patient treated with proton-based radiotherapy. All receptors come from a man in his fifties or sixties with pancreatic cancer.

CDR3 in amino acids: CASSGRGLGDIQYF. Here the CDR3 DNA reads TGCGCCAGCAGCGGTAGGGGGCTTGGCGACATTCAGTACTTC. The chain combines TRBV5-1 with TRBJ2-4, with 7 bases identical to TRBD1. Germline V gene lookup returns CDR1 SGHRS and CDR2 YFSETQ. CDR3 length equals 14 residues. The V gene end was trimmed by 4 bases and the J gene end by 8 bases; junction bases not matched to a gene: 9.

The chain joins TRBV4-1 to TRBJ2-1; TRBD2 matches 7 bases. Germline V CDR1 and CDR2: MGHRA, YSYEKL. This CDR3 contains 15 residues. The V gene end was trimmed by 5 bases and the J gene end by 0 bases; junction bases not matched to a gene: 4. In nucleotides, the CDR3 is TGCGCCAGCAGCTTCGAGCGGGGCTCCTACAATGAGCAGTTCTTC. Translation: CASSFERGSYNEQFF.

V and J are TRBV6-6 and TRBJ2-7; D call uncertain. This CDR3 has 16 residues. Between the trimmed V and J ends, which lost 6 bases and 1 base, there was a span of 19 bases. Per germline, CDR1 MNHNY and CDR2 SVGAGI (reference sequence). CDR3 nucleotide sequence: TGTGCCAGCAGCTCCATCGGACGGGTTTTTTCCTACGAGCAGTACTTC. Residues: CASSSIGRVFSYEQYF.

The table lists this clone with a few counts. V is TRBV27 and J is TRBJ2-7; D is possibly TRBD2 (5 bases). The CDR3 loop spans 15 amino acids. Trimming left V 3 bases short and J 1 base short, with 13 bases between. Germline-derived CDR1 and CDR2 are MNHEY and SMNVEV (reference sequence). As DNA, the CDR3 is TGTGCCAGCAGTTTGTCGTTTGGCGGGTCCTACGAGCAGTACTTC. Translating it yields CASSLSFGGSYEQYF.

The rearrangement links TRBV2 to TRBJ2-3; 9 bases match TRBD1. CDR1 and CDR2 from the germline V gene are SNHLY and FYNNEI. This CDR3 contains 15 residues. Trimming cost V 9 bases and J 4 bases; bases outside gene matches: 11. Here the CDR3 DNA reads TGTGCCAGTCGAGGCCGGACAGGGGCGGCAGATACGCAGTATTTT. It specifies CASRGRTGAADTQYF.

The rearrangement uses TRBV7-9 and TRBJ2-2, with D perhaps TRBD2 (6 bases). Trimming took off 5 bases at V and 5 bases at J, with 15 bases between the two ends. The CDR3 has 15 residues. Germline lookup yields CDR1 SEHNR and CDR2 FQNEAQ (reference sequence). The CDR3 reads CASSLSGGKTGELFF. CDR3 bases: TGTGCCAGCAGCCTGTCTGGGGGGAAAACCGGGGAGCTGTTTTTT. Combining the CDR3 with reference TRBV7-9 and TRBJ2-2 gives the whole variable domain DTGVSQNPRHKITKRGQNVTFRCDPISEHNRLYWYRQTLGQGPEFLTYFQNEAQLEKSRLLSDRFSAERPKGSFSTLEIQRTEQGDSAMYLCASSLSGGKTGELFFGEGSRLTVL.

The chain carries TRBV5-1 and TRBJ2-3; TRBD2 might be the D (6 bases). Trimming cost V 3 bases and J 5 bases, with 19 bases left between them. The CDR3 loop spans 16 amino acids. Germline V gives CDR1 SGHRS, CDR2 YFSETQ. This chain's CDR3 is CASSSGAREERDTQYF. CDR3 nucleotides: TGCGCCAGCAGCTCTGGGGCGCGGGAAGAACGAGATACGCAGTATTTT.

The chain has TRBV7-8 and TRBJ2-2; 7 bases are shared with TRBD2. V dropped 5 bases and J dropped 6; count of bases not matched to a gene: 9. This CDR3 has 15 residues. Germline V lookup: CDR1 SGHVS, CDR2 FQNEAQ. The CDR3 loop is CASSPPWGGAGELFF. The DNA of the CDR3 is TGTGCCAGCAGCCCCCCGTGGGGAGGGGCCGGGGAGCTGTTTTTT. Full variable domain (outside the CDR3, taken from reference TRBV7-8 and TRBJ2-2): GAGVSQSPRYKVAKRGQDVALRCDPISGHVSLFWYQQALGQGPEFLTYFQNEAQLDKSGLPSDRFFAERPEGSVSTLKIQRTQQEDSAVYLCASSPPWGGAGELFFGEGSRLTVL.

The V call is TRBV18, the J call TRBJ2-7, with 8 bases aligning to TRBD1. The CDR3 is made up of 14 amino acids. Looked up from germline, CDR1 is KGHSH and CDR2 is LQKENI. V was clipped by 3 bases and J by 0 bases; unmatched bases: 1. The CDR3 protein is CASSPTGASYEQYF. As DNA, the CDR3 is TGTGCCAGCTCACCGACAGGGGCCTCCTACGAGCAGTACTTC.

The V gene is TRBV10-3, the J gene TRBJ1-2; unclear D gene. CDR3 length: 15 residues. The ends were cut back, 1 base at V and 4 bases at J, with 13 bases in the middle. Germline V gene sequence: CDR1 ENHRY, CDR2 SYGVKD. CDR3 amino acids: CAISEFSGPAYGYTF. CDR3 nucleotides: TGTGCCATCAGTGAGTTTTCAGGTCCCGCCTATGGCTACACCTTC.

The chain recombines TRBV19 with TRBJ1-5; TRBD1 aligns across 10 bases. The CDR3 totals 15 residues. Trimming took 5 bases from V and 7 from J; bases not matched to a gene: 8. The V gene's germline CDR1 is LNHDA and CDR2 SQIVND (reference sequence). CDR3 sequence: CASSPRQGAGQPQHF. CDR3 DNA sequence: TGTGCCAGTAGTCCCCGACAGGGGGCGGGGCAGCCCCAGCATTTT.

The chain employs TRBV7-8 and TRBJ2-7; 8 bases are a match to TRBD2. The length of the CDR3 is 14 residues. The germline gives CDR1 SGHVS, CDR2 FQNEAQ. The V and J ends lost 0 bases and 7 bases, in that order; junction bases with no gene match: 5. In DNA, the CDR3 is TGTGCCAGCAGCTTAGCGCTGGGGACTAGAGAGCAGTACTTC. Protein sequence: CASSLALGTREQYF.

This clone came up once. This chain links TRBV5-5 with TRBJ1-1; TRBD1 aligns across 8 bases. The V gene end was trimmed by 1 base and the J gene end by 10 bases; junction bases not matched to a gene: 6. The germline V gene has CDR1 SGHKS and CDR2 YYEKEE (reference sequence). The CDR3 is 13 residues long. Here the CDR3 reads CASSLYGTGGAFF. The CDR3 nucleotides are TGTGCCAGCAGCTTGTACGGGACAGGTGGAGCTTTCTTT.

This chain connects TRBV7-9 to TRBJ2-5, with a possible D match to TRBD2 (6 bases). This CDR3 has 14 residues. The ends were cut back, 5 bases at V and 4 bases at J, with 14 bases in the middle. Germline V gives CDR1 SEHNR, CDR2 FQNEAQ (reference sequence). In DNA form, the CDR3 reads TGTGCCAGCAGCCCTTTCGGAGGGTCAGAGACCCAGTACTTC. It yields the protein CASSPFGGSETQYF.